A single sample gave rise to the 21 T cell receptor beta chains below, sequenced in a study of long-term antiretroviral therapy in people with HIV. A v3.0 immunoSEQ assay was performed at survey level. Sequencing was performed with immunoSEQ multiplex PCR; in TCRdb, only in-frame clones are kept and a portion is missing. The sample has more than 20,000 clones; roughly four fifths are singletons. The source material was unsorted PBMCs, sampled around 1.7 years before starting antiretroviral therapy. All receptors derive from a woman between 40 and 55 years old with HIV.

The chain links TRBV15 to TRBJ2-2; 7 nucleotides match TRBD1. The CDR3 has 14 amino acids. V was pared by 3 bases and J by 9 bases, with 7 bases of the junction left unmatched. CDR1 is LNHNV, CDR2 YYDKDF, per germline (reference sequence). Here the CDR3 DNA reads TGTGCCACCAGCAGTCGACAGGGTGGCCGGGAGCTGTTTTTT. This codes for CATSSRQGGRELFF.

The chain couples TRBV25-1 to TRBJ2-6; the D gene could be TRBD1 or TRBD2 (7 bases each). CDR3 size: 15 residues. V shed 8 bases and J shed 5 bases, with 16 bases lying between them. Germline CDR1 and CDR2: MGHDK and SYGVNS. The CDR3 sequence: CASGGGTARANVLTF. CDR3 nucleotides: TGTGCCAGCGGGGGGGGGACAGCAAGGGCCAACGTCCTGACTTTC.

This clone was observed a handful of times. The chain has TRBV7-6 and TRBJ2-7, with D unclear. Deletions cut 2 bases from V and 4 bases from J, with 12 bases between. This CDR3 has 14 residues. Germline CDR1 reads SGHVS; CDR2 reads FNYEAQ. CDR3 residues: CASSLSLEGYEQYF. CDR3 sequence (DNA): TGTGCCAGCAGCTTATCATTAGAAGGATACGAGCAGTACTTC.

The chain has TRBV7-9 and TRBJ2-7, with 7 nucleotides matching TRBD1. The CDR3 is made up of 15 amino acids. Losses at the gene ends were 5 bases for V and 4 bases for J; bases not matched to a gene: 11. Germline V gene lookup returns CDR1 SEHNR and CDR2 FQNEAQ (reference sequence). The CDR3 region has the DNA TGTGCCAGCAGCCTACGGCGACAGGGAACTTACGAGCAGTACTTC. Its translation: CASSLRRQGTYEQYF.

The V and J genes are TRBV11-3 and TRBJ2-1; D is undetermined. The germline gives CDR1 SGHNT, CDR2 YENEEA. Trimming left V 3 bases short and J 1 base short, with 10 bases between. CDR3 size: 15 residues. The CDR3 region is CASSFAELSYNEQFF. The CDR3, as DNA: TGTGCCAGCAGCTTCGCTGAACTTTCCTACAATGAGCAGTTCTTC.

V and J are TRBV7-9 and TRBJ1-2; a possible D gene is TRBD1 (6 bases). The CDR3 contains 14 residues. Germline V CDR1 and CDR2: SEHNR, FQNEAQ (reference sequence). Trimming took off 4 bases at V and 0 bases at J, with 9 bases between the two ends. CDR3 residues: CASSSTGSNYGYTF. The CDR3 DNA follows: TGTGCCAGCAGCTCCACAGGGTCTAACTATGGCTACACCTTC.

This chain uses TRBV7-8 with TRBJ1-3; no firm D call. Germline lookup yields CDR1 SGHVS and CDR2 FQNEAQ. V lost 5 bases to trimming and J lost 0 bases, with 14 bases between them. The CDR3 is made up of 16 amino acids. Here the CDR3 reads CASSPDPGLSGNTIYF. CDR3 nucleotide sequence: TGTGCCAGCAGCCCCGACCCTGGACTCTCTGGAAACACCATATATTTT.

This chain joins TRBV29-1 and TRBJ1-1, with D perhaps TRBD1 (5 bases). Germline lookup yields CDR1 SQVTM and CDR2 ANQGSEA. The CDR3 consists of 13 residues. The germline V and J ends were trimmed by 7 bases and 1 base, with 13 bases remaining between them. The CDR3 nucleotides are TGCAGCGCCGCGCAGGGAACGAACACTGAAGCTTTCTTT. Encoded protein: CSAAQGTNTEAFF.

This chain links TRBV5-8 with TRBJ2-1; D ambiguous. Germline-derived CDR1 and CDR2 are SGHTS and YDEGEE. Trimming left V 5 bases short and J 0 bases short, with 12 bases between. There are 15 residues in the CDR3. The CDR3 protein is CASSKHLYSYNEQFF. The CDR3 nucleotides are TGTGCCAGCAGTAAACACCTTTACTCCTACAATGAGCAGTTCTTC.

The J gene is TRBJ2-5, the V gene TRBV11-3; 10 nucleotides line up with TRBD2. J lost 4 bases, V lost 2 bases, and 4 bases had no gene match. Germline CDR1 is SGHNT and CDR2 is YENEEA. The CDR3 extends over 15 amino acids. The CDR3 DNA follows: TGTGCCAGCAGCTTAAGAGCGGGAGGGGGAGAGACCCAGTACTTC. Amino acids: CASSLRAGGGETQYF.

J is TRBJ1-2 and V is TRBV4-3; a possible D gene is TRBD1 (6 bases). Per the germline V gene, CDR1 is LGHNA and CDR2 is YSLEER. The CDR3 spans 15 residues. Trimming removed 1 base at V and 4 bases at J, with 13 bases between. The CDR3 region is CASSQAPQGLYGYTF. CDR3 sequence (DNA): TGCGCCAGCAGCCAAGCCCCACAGGGCCTCTATGGCTACACCTTC.

This clone occurred once. For the CDR3, the DNA is TGTGCCAGCAGTGAAGCGCTAAAACCAACTAATGAAAAACTGTTTTTT. Amino acid sequence: CASSEALKPTNEKLFF. The gene calls are TRBV2 and TRBJ1-4; D remains unclear. V lost 0 bases and J 0 bases, leaving 8 bases between the germline ends. The CDR3 is 16 amino acids. In germline, CDR1 is SNHLY, CDR2 FYNNEI.

This clone was counted a single time. V and J are TRBV5-1 and TRBJ2-7; D gene unclear. The germline gives CDR1 SGHRS, CDR2 YFSETQ. The V gene lost 4 bases and the J gene lost 0 bases, with 8 bases spanning the gap. The CDR3 covers 13 residues. As DNA, the CDR3 is TGCGCCAGCAGCCCGGACCGCTCCTACGAGCAGTACTTC. Residues: CASSPDRSYEQYF.

This sequence joins TRBV6-1 and TRBJ1-5, with 7 positions matching TRBD1. Germline lookup yields CDR1 MNHNS and CDR2 SASEGT. The CDR3 length is 12 residues. V trimming: 9 bases; J trimming: 4 bases; junction bases outside the gene matches: 3. CDR3 residues: CASRGQNQPQHF. CDR3 nucleotide sequence: TGTGCCAGTCGGGGACAGAATCAGCCCCAGCATTTT.

The chain uses TRBV4-1 and TRBJ2-7, with D perhaps being TRBD1 or TRBD2 (5 bases each). The germline gives CDR1 MGHRA, CDR2 YSYEKL. Trimming left V 3 bases short and J 2 bases short, with 20 bases between. The CDR3 totals 17 residues. CDR3 sequence: CASSQQPGVRETYEQYF. For the CDR3, the DNA is TGCGCCAGCAGCCAGCAACCCGGCGTCAGGGAGACCTACGAGCAGTACTTC.

The chain couples TRBV12-5 to TRBJ2-2; D not resolved. This CDR3 spans 12 amino acids. V gave up 1 base and J gave up 5 bases, with 2 bases separating them. Germline V CDR1 and CDR2: LGHNT, FRNRAP. The CDR3 loop reads CASGLDTGELFF. Here the CDR3 DNA reads TGTGCTAGTGGTTTGGATACCGGGGAGCTGTTTTTT.

This chain links TRBV29-1 with TRBJ2-4; the D gene is possibly TRBD2 (6 bases). This CDR3 comprises 11 residues. Trimming cost V 6 bases and J 6 bases, with 9 bases left between them. Looked up from germline, CDR1 is SQVTM and CDR2 is ANQGSEA. The CDR3 nucleotides read TGCAGCGTGGGAGGACTAAACATTCAGTACTTC. Translated: CSVGGLNIQYF. Together with reference TRBV29-1 and TRBJ2-4, the CDR3 gives the full variable domain: SAVISQKPSRDICQRGTSLTIQCQVDSQVTMMFWYRQQPGQSLTLIATANQGSEATYESGFVIDKFPISRPNLTFSTLTVSNMSPEDSSIYLCSVGGLNIQYFGAGTRLSVL.

The chain carries TRBV7-9 and TRBJ1-1; tentative D call: TRBD1 (6 bases). Germline loops: CDR1 SEHNR, CDR2 FQNEAQ (reference sequence). V lost 10 bases, J lost 4 bases, and 13 bases lay in between. CDR3 length: 12 residues. The CDR3 nucleotides are TGTGCCATCAGACAGGACACCACTGAAGCTTTCTTT. Its protein product is CAIRQDTTEAFF. The full variable domain, completed using reference TRBV7-9 and TRBJ1-1, is DTGVSQNPRHKITKRGQNVTFRCDPISEHNRLYWYRQTLGQGPEFLTYFQNEAQLEKSRLLSDRFSAERPKGSFSTLEIQRTEQGDSAMYLCAIRQDTTEAFFGQGTRLTVV.

V is TRBV27 and J is TRBJ1-1, with unresolved D. V dropped 2 bases and J dropped 6 bases, with 10 bases sitting between them. Germline CDR1 reads MNHEY; CDR2 reads SMNVEV (reference sequence). This CDR3 contains 13 residues. Here the CDR3 DNA reads TGTGCCAGCAGTTTAAGTGGGTTCGCTGAAGCTTTCTTT. This sequence encodes CASSLSGFAEAFF.

V and J are TRBV2 and TRBJ1-1; D not certain. Germline-derived CDR1 and CDR2 are SNHLY and FYNNEI. CDR3 length: 11 residues. The CDR3 bases are TGTGCTACCTACCGCGGTTCAGAAGCTTTCTTT. As protein: CATYRGSEAFF.

This chain connects TRBV13 to TRBJ2-5, with D tentatively TRBD2 (5 bases). The CDR3 length is 15 residues. The germline V and J ends were trimmed by 2 bases and 2 bases, with 12 bases remaining between them. CDR1 PRHDT and CDR2 FYEKMQ come from the germline V gene (reference sequence). The DNA for the CDR3 is TGTGCCAGCAGCTTAAGAAGCGGAGTTCAAGAGACCCAGTACTTC. This codes for CASSLRSGVQETQYF.